The rows below give T cell receptor beta chains drawn from one sample of a study of blood T cell repertoires in COVID-19. Here immunoSEQ multiplex PCR was the method, and the copy in TCRdb shows in-frame clones only, minus some. The sample holds 120,000 or so clones, about 88% seen once. The sequencing sample was made of peripheral blood. These receptors were obtained from a woman at least 80 years old with acute or convalescent COVID-19. Each CDR3 is given with its conserved first and last residue. The D gene is left open where the match is weak. The size field is filled for only some rows; it gives once, few, many or a size class.

d_call	clone_size	v_call	j_call	cdr3_aa	cdr3_nt
TRBD2	once	TRBV5-8	TRBJ2-5	CASRRGGGETQYF	TGTGCCAGCAGACGGGGGGGTGGTGAGACCCAGTACTTC
TRBD2	NA	TRBV7-2	TRBJ2-7	CASSFRGLVGEQYF	TGTGCCAGCAGCTTTAGAGGACTAGTTGGCGAGCAGTACTTC
TRBD1	NA	TRBV2	TRBJ1-1	CASTTDRRNTEAFF	TGTGCCAGCACCACGGACAGGAGGAACACTGAAGCTTTCTTT
TRBD1	NA	TRBV6-2/TRBV6-3	TRBJ1-2	CASSYEGQASYGYTF	TGTGCCAGCAGTTACGAGGGACAGGCAAGCTATGGCTACACCTTC
NA	NA	TRBV2	TRBJ2-5	CASSGGEIFQETQYF	TGTGCCAGCAGTGGGGGGGAGATTTTCCAAGAGACCCAGTACTTC
NA	NA	TRBV7-2	TRBJ2-1	CASSLVGRVDEQFF	TGTGCCAGCAGCTTAGTTGGCAGGGTCGATGAGCAGTTCTTC
NA	NA	TRBV29-1	TRBJ1-2	CSVARDANYGYTF	TGCAGCGTTGCCCGGGATGCTAACTATGGCTACACCTTC
NA	NA	TRBV9	TRBJ1-2	CASSGGSARSTGYTF	TGTGCCAGCAGCGGCGGGTCCGCGCGGAGTACGGGCTACACCTTC
NA	NA	TRBV19	TRBJ2-4	CASSDRWRDIQYF	TGTGCCAGTAGTGACAGATGGAGGGACATTCAGTACTTC
TRBD2	NA	TRBV4-1	TRBJ2-6	CASSHLTSGNSGANVLTF	TGCGCCAGCAGCCATCTCACTAGCGGGAACTCTGGGGCCAACGTCCTGACTTTC
NA	NA	TRBV15	TRBJ1-2	CATSRDLGVSNYGYTF	TGTGCCACCAGCAGAGATCTAGGGGTCTCTAACTATGGCTACACCTTC